This is a list of T cell receptor beta chains from one sample in a study of blood T cell repertoires in COVID-19. This table comes from immunoSEQ multiplex PCR, and its TCRdb copy is limited to in-frame clones, with some not included. The sample has about 88,000 clones; roughly 86% are singletons. The material sequenced was peripheral blood. The receptors stem from a human donor in a cohort sampled during active COVID-19. Both conserved end residues are part of each CDR3. The order of the fields is CDR3 DNA, CDR3 protein, D gene, clone size, J gene, V gene. A D gene is named only where the DNA matches it firmly. Clone size is stated in some rows and not others, as once, few, many or a class when expanded.

CDR3 DNA: TGCGCCAGCAGCCAAATACAGGGGCCCCAAGAGACCCAGTACTTC; CDR3 protein: CASSQIQGPQETQYF; D gene: TRBD1; clone size: few; J gene: TRBJ2-5; V gene: TRBV4-3
CDR3 DNA: TGTGCCAGCAGTGAACCTGTTGGGGGCAGTTCTTACACCGGGGAGCTGTTTTTT; CDR3 protein: CASSEPVGGSSYTGELFF; D gene: .; clone size: .; J gene: TRBJ2-2; V gene: TRBV6-1
CDR3 DNA: TGTGCCAGCAGCCAAAGCCCATCGGGACTAGCGGGAGGTCAAGATACGCAGTATTTT; CDR3 protein: CASSQSPSGLAGGQDTQYF; D gene: TRBD2; clone size: .; J gene: TRBJ2-3; V gene: TRBV3-1/TRBV3-2
CDR3 DNA: TGTGCCAGCTCACCTGGGACAGGGTCTGGCTACACCTTC; CDR3 protein: CASSPGTGSGYTF; D gene: TRBD1; clone size: .; J gene: TRBJ1-2; V gene: TRBV18
CDR3 DNA: TGTGCCAGCAGCCAACTACAGGGGACGCACACTGAAGCTTTCTTT; CDR3 protein: CASSQLQGTHTEAFF; D gene: TRBD1; clone size: .; J gene: TRBJ1-1; V gene: TRBV4-2
CDR3 DNA: TGTGCTAGTGGTTTGGCCTCCGGGACAGGTGGTGAAAAACTGTTTTTT; CDR3 protein: CASGLASGTGGEKLFF; D gene: TRBD1; clone size: once; J gene: TRBJ1-4; V gene: TRBV12-5
CDR3 DNA: TGTGCCACCAGTGACCAGACAGGGGGCTACGAGCAGTACTTC; CDR3 protein: CATSDQTGGYEQYF; D gene: TRBD1; clone size: .; J gene: TRBJ2-7; V gene: TRBV24-1
CDR3 DNA: TGTGCCAGCAGCTCACCACAGGGGGCCGGGCCATCTGGGGCCAACGTCCCGACTTTC; CDR3 protein: CASSSPQGAGPSGANVPTF; D gene: TRBD1; clone size: .; J gene: TRBJ2-6; V gene: TRBV9
CDR3 DNA: TGCAGCGTCAAACTCGGGACAGGGGGCGGTTACGAGCAGTACTTC; CDR3 protein: CSVKLGTGGGYEQYF; D gene: TRBD1; clone size: .; J gene: TRBJ2-7; V gene: TRBV29-1
CDR3 DNA: TGTGCCAGTAGTATAGAACTAGCGGACGGGGAGACCCAGTACTTC; CDR3 protein: CASSIELADGETQYF; D gene: TRBD2; clone size: .; J gene: TRBJ2-5; V gene: TRBV19
CDR3 DNA: TGTGCCACCAGCAGAGATGGGGGGGCCCTCGGGGCTGAAGCTTTCTTT; CDR3 protein: CATSRDGGALGAEAFF; D gene: .; clone size: .; J gene: TRBJ1-1; V gene: TRBV15
CDR3 DNA: TGTGCCAGCAGGGCAGGGTCCAACTCTGGAAACACCATATATTTT; CDR3 protein: CASRAGSNSGNTIYF; D gene: .; clone size: .; J gene: TRBJ1-3; V gene: TRBV6-5
CDR3 DNA: TGTGCCAGCAGACCTCGGCAGGGAGGGGAGACCCAGTACTTC; CDR3 protein: CASRPRQGGETQYF; D gene: TRBD2; clone size: .; J gene: TRBJ2-5; V gene: TRBV2
CDR3 DNA: TGTGCCAGCAGCTTAGGTTACAGTTCTGGTGAGCAGTACTTC; CDR3 protein: CASSLGYSSGEQYF; D gene: .; clone size: .; J gene: TRBJ2-7; V gene: TRBV11-3
CDR3 DNA: TGTGCCAGCAGCCAAGGGACAGGGGCTGGAAACACCATATATTTT; CDR3 protein: CASSQGTGAGNTIYF; D gene: TRBD1; clone size: .; J gene: TRBJ1-3; V gene: TRBV7-2
CDR3 DNA: TGTGCCAGCAGCGTTGGACAGGTACTTTATGGCCAGCCCCAGCATTTT; CDR3 protein: CASSVGQVLYGQPQHF; D gene: TRBD1; clone size: .; J gene: TRBJ1-5; V gene: TRBV7-2
CDR3 DNA: TGTGCCAGCACCCCGGGACAGGGACTCTACGAGCAGTACTTC; CDR3 protein: CASTPGQGLYEQYF; D gene: TRBD1; clone size: .; J gene: TRBJ2-7; V gene: TRBV5-8
CDR3 DNA: TGTGCCAGCAGCGTAGCAGCGGGGGGAAACACAGATACGCAGTATTTT; CDR3 protein: CASSVAAGGNTDTQYF; D gene: TRBD2; clone size: .; J gene: TRBJ2-3; V gene: TRBV9
CDR3 DNA: TGTGCCAGCTCACCACCGGTACCCTCGGTTTCCTATGGCTACACCTTC; CDR3 protein: CASSPPVPSVSYGYTF; D gene: .; clone size: .; J gene: TRBJ1-2; V gene: TRBV18
CDR3 DNA: TGTGCCAGCAGTCGCAGGGTCAACCAAGAGACCCAGTACTTC; CDR3 protein: CASSRRVNQETQYF; D gene: .; clone size: .; J gene: TRBJ2-5; V gene: TRBV7-8
CDR3 DNA: TGTGCCAGCAGTTACGGAGGGGAGGGGACCTACGAGCAGTACTTC; CDR3 protein: CASSYGGEGTYEQYF; D gene: TRBD2; clone size: medium-sized; J gene: TRBJ2-7; V gene: TRBV6-5
CDR3 DNA: TGTGCCAGCAGCCGCGGGGACGGGACCGAGCAGTACTTC; CDR3 protein: CASSRGDGTEQYF; D gene: .; clone size: few; J gene: TRBJ2-7; V gene: TRBV9
CDR3 DNA: TGTGCCAGCAGCTTTCCCAGGGGCGGCAGCGCGGCTCCCTACGAGCAGTACTTC; CDR3 protein: CASSFPRGGSAAPYEQYF; D gene: .; clone size: .; J gene: TRBJ2-7; V gene: TRBV7-9
CDR3 DNA: TGTGCCAGCCTCGGGACCTACGAGCAGTACTTC; CDR3 protein: CASLGTYEQYF; D gene: .; clone size: .; J gene: TRBJ2-7; V gene: TRBV28
CDR3 DNA: TGCGCCAGCAGCCTGCGACTAGCGGGAGGAGACATTCAGTACTTC; CDR3 protein: CASSLRLAGGDIQYF; D gene: TRBD2; clone size: .; J gene: TRBJ2-4; V gene: TRBV4-3
CDR3 DNA: TGTGCCAGGAGGGACAGGGATAGGCGTAAAGCTGGAAACACCATATATTTT; CDR3 protein: CARRDRDRRKAGNTIYF; D gene: TRBD1; clone size: .; J gene: TRBJ1-3; V gene: TRBV19
CDR3 DNA: TGTGCCAGCAGTTCGGGACAGGGGGCGAGAGATACGCAGTATTTT; CDR3 protein: CASSSGQGARDTQYF; D gene: TRBD1; clone size: .; J gene: TRBJ2-3; V gene: TRBV27
CDR3 DNA: TGTGCCAGTAGTATTAGGCGGGAGACCCAGTACTTC; CDR3 protein: CASSIRRETQYF; D gene: .; clone size: .; J gene: TRBJ2-5; V gene: TRBV19
CDR3 DNA: TGCGCCAGCAGCCAAGATTTACAGTATAATTCACCCCTCCACTTT; CDR3 protein: CASSQDLQYNSPLHF; D gene: .; clone size: few; J gene: TRBJ1-6; V gene: TRBV4-3
CDR3 DNA: TGTGCCAGTAGTATAAGCGGACTCCCCTATGGCTACACCTTC; CDR3 protein: CASSISGLPYGYTF; D gene: .; clone size: .; J gene: TRBJ1-2; V gene: TRBV19
CDR3 DNA: TGCGCCAGCAGCTTCGGGAGAAGTAACACCGGGGAGCTGTTTTTT; CDR3 protein: CASSFGRSNTGELFF; D gene: .; clone size: .; J gene: TRBJ2-2; V gene: TRBV5-1
CDR3 DNA: TGCAGCGTTTCTGGGACAGGGAACGGCGAGCAGTACTTC; CDR3 protein: CSVSGTGNGEQYF; D gene: TRBD1; clone size: few; J gene: TRBJ2-7; V gene: TRBV29-1
CDR3 DNA: TGTGCCGTCCGGGGGGCGCTTTCTGAAGCTTTCTTT; CDR3 protein: CAVRGALSEAFF; D gene: .; clone size: .; J gene: TRBJ1-1; V gene: TRBV28
CDR3 DNA: TGTGCCAGCAGTTCACCAGGGTTGTCTAGTGAAAAACTGTTTTTT; CDR3 protein: CASSSPGLSSEKLFF; D gene: .; clone size: .; J gene: TRBJ1-4; V gene: TRBV28